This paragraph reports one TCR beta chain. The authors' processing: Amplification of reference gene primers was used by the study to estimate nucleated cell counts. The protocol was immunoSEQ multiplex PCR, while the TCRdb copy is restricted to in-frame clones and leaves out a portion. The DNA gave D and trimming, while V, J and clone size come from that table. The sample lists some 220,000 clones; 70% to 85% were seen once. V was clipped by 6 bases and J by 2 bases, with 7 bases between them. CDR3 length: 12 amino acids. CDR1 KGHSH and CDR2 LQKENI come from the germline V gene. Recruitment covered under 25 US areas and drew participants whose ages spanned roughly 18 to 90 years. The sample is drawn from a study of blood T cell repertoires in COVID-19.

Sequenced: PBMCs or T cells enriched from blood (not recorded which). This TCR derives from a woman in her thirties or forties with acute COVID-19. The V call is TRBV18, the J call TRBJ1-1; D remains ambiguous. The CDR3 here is CASSPGNTEAFF. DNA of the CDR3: TGTGCCAGCTCCCCGGGTAACACTGAAGCTTTCTTT.